This TCR beta chain was obtained from a study of blood T cell repertoires in COVID-19. Study-wide context: The United States, Italy and Spain supplied acute and convalescent COVID-19 samples. PBMCs, B-cell-depleted T cells, or T cells were the source of the cDNA or gDNA that made up the material.

Original analysis: Reference gene primers were amplified, and this amplification served to estimate nucleated cell counts. TCRdb keeps only in-frame clones here, not all; method: immunoSEQ multiplex PCR. That table gives V, J and clone size, and the DNA gave D and trimming. The table lists approximately 300,000 clones, 75% to 95% of them singletons. Sequenced material: peripheral blood. The receptor was derived from a woman under 40 with COVID-19, enrolled during active disease.

CDR3 amino acids: CAIKSSGSYEQYF. The CDR3 DNA reads as TGTGCCATCAAATCTAGCGGGAGCTACGAGCAGTACTTC. The gene calls are TRBV10-3 and TRBJ2-7; 10 bases match TRBD2. V lost 7 bases, J lost 3 bases, and 3 bases stayed unmatched. There are 13 residues in the CDR3. Looked up from germline, CDR1 is ENHRY and CDR2 is SYGVKD.